The 5 T cell receptor beta chains presented below share a single source sample, sequenced in a study of Ad26.COV2.S vaccination and SARS-CoV-2 variants. Data came from immunoSEQ multiplex PCR; TCRdb stores just in-frame clones and leaves some out. The sample yields 350,000 to 400,000 clones, 88% seen once. Described treatment: around 19 received Ad26.COV2.S at low or high dose, single or two shots; 5 received placebo; per-sample allocation not given. Repertoires come from day 63 after the first vaccine or placebo injection. The sample was peripheral blood, taken in a trial of Ad26.COV2.S vaccine versus placebo. All receptors come from a person between 18 and 59 years old who received the Ad26.COV2.S COVID-19 vaccine or a placebo.

V gene TRBV3-1 (or the pseudogene TRBV3-2) combines with J gene TRBJ2-2; TRBD1 matches at 9 bases. The germline gives CDR1 LGHDT, CDR2 YNNKEL (reference sequence). This CDR3 is 20 amino acids long. V lost 4 bases to trimming and J lost 1 base; unmatched junction nucleotides: 16. This CDR3 is CASSPESWDRARLNTGELFF. The CDR3 DNA sequence: TGTGCCAGCAGCCCCGAATCCTGGGACAGGGCGAGATTGAACACCGGGGAGCTGTTTTTT.

V is TRBV15 and J is TRBJ2-5, with D tentatively TRBD2 (5 bases). V dropped 3 bases and J dropped 5 bases, with 10 bases sitting between them. The CDR3 runs to 13 residues. The germline CDR1 and CDR2 sequences are LNHNV and YYDKDF (reference sequence). CDR3 DNA: TGTGCCACCAGCAGTAACGGGGATGAGACCCAGTACTTC. The encoded protein is CATSSNGDETQYF.

The chain carries TRBV5-4 and TRBJ1-2; a weak D match, TRBD1 (6 bases). The CDR3 consists of 14 residues. V lost 4 bases to trimming and J lost 4 bases, with 14 bases between them. The germline V gene encodes CDR1 SGHNT and CDR2 YYREEE (reference sequence). This CDR3 is CASSLRGVLYGYTF. The CDR3 DNA reads TGTGCCAGCAGCCTCAGGGGAGTTCTCTATGGCTACACCTTC. Full variable domain (missing parts from reference TRBV5-4 and TRBJ1-2): ETGVTQSPTHLIKTRGQQVTLRCSSQSGHNTVSWYQQALGQGPQFIFQYYREEENGRGNFPPRFSGLQFPNYSSELNVNALELDDSALYLCASSLRGVLYGYTFGSGTRLTVV.

This sequence joins TRBV14 and TRBJ1-6, with no clear D. Germline CDR1 is SGHDN and CDR2 is FVKESK. The CDR3 contains 16 residues. V was cut by 0 bases and J by 6 bases, with 12 bases left in between. The CDR3 spells CASSQDEGRRNSPLHF. CDR3 sequence (DNA): TGTGCCAGCAGCCAAGATGAGGGAAGGCGTAATTCACCCCTCCACTTT.

V and J are TRBV6-5 and TRBJ1-6; 8 bases match TRBD1. CDR3 length equals 13 residues. Looked up from germline, CDR1 is MNHEY and CDR2 is SVGAGI. V dropped 4 bases and J dropped 9; count of bases not matched to a gene: 2. Here the CDR3 reads CASSFDRGSPLHF. The CDR3 nucleotides are TGTGCCAGCAGTTTCGACAGGGGTTCACCCCTCCACTTT.